The clone carrying this TCR beta chain was recorded many times. These data originate in a study of T cells of healthy individuals. TCRdb independently ran MiXCR on the 5' RACE reads; one entry per CDR3 protein. The sample yields some 100,000 distinct CDR3 sequences, approximately 16% seen once. The CDR3 covers 16 residues. Germline CDR1 and CDR2: LGHDT and YNNKEL (reference sequence). V lost 3 bases to trimming and J lost 3 bases; unmatched junction nucleotides: 9. The TCR was taken from a human donor in good health. The chain combines TRBV3-1 with TRBJ2-7; 9 nucleotides agree with TRBD2. In DNA, the CDR3 is TGTGCCAGCAGCCATCCCCGGACTAGCGAGTTCTACGAGCAGTACTTC. It translates to CASSHPRTSEFYEQYF.